The clone carrying this TCR beta chain turned up a few times. Its antigen remains unknown. The record originates from a study of blood T cells in healthy people across ages. Primers used in a second PCR of about 7 to 11 cycles were a sample-barcoded 5' primer and a J-beta primer mix. In TCRdb, the 5' RACE reads were re-called with MiXCR into one record per CDR3 protein. The sample records about 640,000 distinct CDR3 sequences, about 30% being singletons. CDR1 is LGHNA, CDR2 YNFKEQ, per germline. Trimming took 0 bases from V and 3 from J, leaving 14 bases between them. The CDR3 length is 16 residues. Study-wide results and limits: Higher diversity, along with more naive CD4+ cells, distinguished long-lived donors from aged donors.

In terms of origin and age, donors were healthy Caucasian individuals from Russia aged about 6 to 95. For every donor, a draw yielded roughly 10 milliliters of peripheral blood. The sample comprised blood. V usage is TRBV4-2 and J usage is TRBJ1-2; tentatively, D is TRBD1 (6 bases). The clonotype comes from a woman at least 80 years old in good health. Here the CDR3 reads CASSQDRQDPYYGYTF. In DNA form, the CDR3 reads TGTGCCAGCAGCCAAGATCGACAGGATCCATACTATGGCTACACCTTC.